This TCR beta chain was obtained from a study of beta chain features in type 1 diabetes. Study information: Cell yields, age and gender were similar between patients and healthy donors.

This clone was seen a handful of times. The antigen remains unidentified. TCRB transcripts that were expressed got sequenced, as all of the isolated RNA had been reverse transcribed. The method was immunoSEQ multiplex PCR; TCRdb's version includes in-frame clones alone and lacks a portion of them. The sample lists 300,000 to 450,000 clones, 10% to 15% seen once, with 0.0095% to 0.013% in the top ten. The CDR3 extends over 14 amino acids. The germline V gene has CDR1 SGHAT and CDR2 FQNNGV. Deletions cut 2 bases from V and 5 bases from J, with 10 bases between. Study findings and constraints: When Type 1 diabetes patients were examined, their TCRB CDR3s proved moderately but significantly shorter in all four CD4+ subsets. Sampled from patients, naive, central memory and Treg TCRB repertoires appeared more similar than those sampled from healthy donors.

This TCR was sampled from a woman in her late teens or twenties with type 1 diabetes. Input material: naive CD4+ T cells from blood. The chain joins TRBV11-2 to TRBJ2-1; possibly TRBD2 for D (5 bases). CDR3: CASSLSLADNEQFF. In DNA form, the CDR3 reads TGTGCCAGCAGCTTATCCCTAGCTGACAATGAGCAGTTCTTC.